This TCR beta chain is from a study of cytomegalovirus exposure and HLA in healthy donors (dated by TCRdb to between 2016 and 2019). About the full investigation: In an earlier analysis of some 550 of the donors, approximately 260 Gb of sequence data and just under 120 million unique TCR beta sequences from 150 million to 200 million T cells were reported. About 310 gigabases of sequencing data and tens of millions of unique TCR sequences were included in an early release covering several hundred HLA-typed donors. Of the roughly 400 genotyped donors, roughly 80% fell in the genetic ancestry cluster associated with self-reported Caucasian donors. The study aimed to test whether cataloging public T cell receptors could reveal signatures of past pathogen exposure. The study profiled the T cell repertoires of hundreds of subjects by immunosequencing and related them to cytomegalovirus serostatus. Along with the approximately 700-subject first cohort, a separate validation cohort of 120 different subjects was used. The study combined high-throughput TCR immunosequencing, statistical association of individual TCRs with disease status, and machine learning to predict cytomegalovirus infection status. In a later analysis, previously published TCR beta repertoires from fewer than 750 donors were re-analyzed and high-resolution HLA genotyping was added so that TCR occurrence patterns could be studied. Rather than drawing on any new phenotypic data, the later analysis identified candidate immune exposures from TCR beta sequences and the way those sequences occurred across donors. An earlier analysis of 450 to 750 of the donors used high-throughput TCR beta sequencing to judge whether each TCR beta V gene segment behaved as functional or pseudogenic. Alongside the repertoire data, information on donor age, sex, ethnicity and CMV serostatus was compiled. Genome-wide SNP genotypes for about three fifths of the roughly 670 donors were used in a later genetic analysis, which treated that subset as a discovery cohort. Every discovery cohort repertoire had been produced on one sequencing platform. Both class I and class II loci were covered by HLA typing, at four-digit resolution. The number of typed donors differed by locus: 629-630 for A, B, C, DRB1 and DQB1; approximately 530 for DQA1; about 600 for DPA1; and about 450 for DPB1. Four to six DR-DQ haplotypes were handled as single units for association and clustering because linkage in the cohort was strong. Among roughly 400 genotyped donors of the cohort, an average of approximately 200,000 unique TCR beta nucleotide sequences was sequenced per donor, of which 15% to 20% were non-productive.

CDR1 and CDR2 (MNHEY, SVGAGI) derive from the germline V gene. The trim is 9 bases for V and 2 bases for J, with a gap of 11 bases between the germline ends. The CDR3 runs 12 amino acids, cysteine and phenylalanine included. The sequence is cut down to CDR3 DNA, 36 bases in frame from base 1. The library came from the immunoSEQ multiplex PCR assay. The multiplex PCR relied on a mix of 60 forward primers for TCR Vbeta segments and 13 reverse primers for TCR Jbeta segments. A multiplex PCR assay on genomic DNA amplified the CDR3 region of rearranged TCR beta genes. On the Illumina HiSeq System, the amplified TCR beta libraries were sequenced as 87-base-pair reads. In the source study's methods: A later analysis tallied tens of millions of unique TCR beta chains across the approximately 670 repertoires, and about 12 million of those chains were shared by two or more donors. A nearest-neighbor algorithm error-corrected the raw reads and collapsed the reads into unique sequences, merging closely related sequences to remove PCR and sequencing errors. Alignment of CDR3 sequences to IMGT reference sequences was used to assign V, D and J gene segments. Each retained sequence needed at least a six-nucleotide match to both a V gene segment and a J gene segment. A rearrangement counted as productive if the CDR3 had no stop codons and remained in frame with V and J, and every other rearrangement counted as non-productive. Following IMGT convention, CDR3 was defined as the stretch from the second conserved V-encoded cysteine up to the conserved J-encoded phenylalanine. Sequences without an unambiguous match to a single V gene segment were excluded from the earlier analysis of approximately 600 of the donors. In an earlier analysis of a few hundred of the donors, V segments were called functional above 56.7% productive rearrangements and were called segregating when the between-donor standard deviation exceeded 5%. A statistical classification framework was built to diagnose cytomegalovirus status from the catalog of TCR beta chain sequences. A later analysis assigned V and J genes by comparing TCR nucleotide sequences with IMGT/GENE-DB human TR gene sequences. Using the TCRdist pipeline, a later analysis assigned CDR3 sequences along with most-parsimonious VDJ recombination scenarios. In a later analysis, each TCR beta chain was defined by its CDR3 amino acid sequence together with its V-gene family, and reads without a unique V-gene family were excluded. To address suspected cross-contamination and a sequencing artifact, a later analysis removed around 600 highly shared, low-generation-probability nucleotide sequences. A later analysis calculated a clonal expansion index for each public chain from normalized within-repertoire ranks of inferred template counts. In a later analysis, generation probabilities were computed using a VDJ recombination model fitted to out-of-frame rearrangements, and the results were checked against IGoR. Hypergeometric tests were used in a later analysis to score TCR-TCR, TCR-HLA and TCR-CMV co-occurrence, with a repertoire-size bias correction applied to the TCR pairs. In a later analysis, false discovery rates were estimated by permuting HLA or CMV assignments 20 times. In a later analysis, co-occurring TCRs were grouped using DBSCAN, and TCRdist sequence similarity was added for clustering within HLA-allele-positive subsets. Repertoires with fewer than 30,000 or more than 120,000 public chains were left out of co-occurrence clustering, as were about 5 repertoires with anomalous nucleotide sharing. This immuneACCESS table, as held by TCRdb, lists in-frame sequences with V and J called but not all clones. Of the missing ones, under half trace to an unresolved V gene in checked studies; the others have no known cause. Clone size and the V and J calls come from that table; the DNA yielded D and trimming. Here the sample has about 97,000 clones; 85% to 90% occur a single time. Jointly, the top ten make up about 3.8% of the sample.

The cohort was made up of 666 healthy bone marrow donors. At the time of sampling, every cohort member was nominally healthy, though immune exposures that went unrecorded were likely present. The donor tested CMV seronegative and was one of the 352 seronegative cohort members. A peripheral blood sample was provided by each donor, and peripheral blood mononuclear cells were used for TCR beta sequencing. The Qiagen DNeasy Blood Extraction Kit was used to extract genomic DNA from the blood cell samples. In the case of this clone: This receptor's antigen is unknown. The record has no base qualities; no much larger clone is one base away.

General findings and caveats noted by the study authors: Sequencing depth was assumed to be roughly uniform across donors in the presence/absence analyses, though that assumption may not hold. Specific HLA alleles were associated with more than 15,000 TCR beta sequences at a false discovery rate of 0.05 in a later analysis. Because counts were too low, seventeen rarely observed V segments, including chromosome 9 orphons, were excluded from the earlier analysis of 500 to 700 of the donors. It was suggested by the authors that the approach could potentially be generalized to other disease states and immunological phenotypes. An earlier analysis of approximately 540 of the donors showed that most TCR beta V segments appeared in productive rearrangements either about 90% or about 30% of the time, which broadly matched IMGT annotations. The only immune exposure information available for the cohort was CMV serostatus. Most TCR sequences were seen in very few donors, while some public TCRs were found in many individuals. Only TCR beta chains were sequenced in this cohort, and the absence of alpha or paired-chain data limited detectable features. An association between a missense DCLRE1C variant and V-gene and J-gene trimming of TCR beta chains was found in a later genetic analysis and replicated in an independent cohort. The 87-base-pair reads could not distinguish some IMGT-functional V segments, including TRBV6-2 and TRBV6-3, so those segments were excluded. In the study, 150 to 200 TCR beta chains were listed as associated with cytomegalovirus. A few of the identified cytomegalovirus-associated TCR beta chains were confirmed in vitro to be specific for cytomegalovirus antigens. According to a later genetic analysis, donors in an Asian-associated ancestry cluster had fewer N-insertions in productive TCRs than the roughly 700-donor mean. In a later analysis, the rate of TCR association differed among HLA loci, with DRB1 alleles having the most associated TCRs and HLA-C alleles having the fewest. According to a later analysis, most CMV-associated TCR beta chains appeared to be HLA-restricted, and the HLA associations seemed to be driven largely by CMV exposure. In both the original and validation cohorts, the classifier was reported to diagnose cytomegalovirus status with high specificity and sensitivity. A later analysis reported that several top co-occurrence clusters appeared linked to parvovirus B19, influenza, CMV and Epstein-Barr virus. Assigning TCR associations to individual alleles was difficult when HLA alleles, especially DR and DQ, strongly co-occurred. The sequencing pipeline was judged likely to have produced a cluster of highly shared sequence variants as a technical artifact. In a later analysis, HLA-associated TCR beta chains showed more clonal expansion and lower generation probabilities than non-associated chains that were equally common. Linkage disequilibrium might explain the correlated functional status among segregating V segments, but an unknown experimental factor could not be excluded. A further reported finding was that TCR beta sequences accurately predicted the HLA-A and HLA-B alleles for most subjects in the first cohort. Because some donors lacked HLA typing at each locus, the association tests relied only on the typed subset.

This clonotype was obtained from a man younger than 40 in good health and CMV-seronegative. In this chain, TRBV6-5 is recombined with TRBJ2-7; the D gene is perhaps TRBD2, on 7 matching bases. Sequenced sample: PBMCs. CDR3 sequence: CASGRGPYEQYF. In nucleotides, the sequence is TGTGCCAGTGGGCGGGGGCCCTACGAGCAGTACTTC.